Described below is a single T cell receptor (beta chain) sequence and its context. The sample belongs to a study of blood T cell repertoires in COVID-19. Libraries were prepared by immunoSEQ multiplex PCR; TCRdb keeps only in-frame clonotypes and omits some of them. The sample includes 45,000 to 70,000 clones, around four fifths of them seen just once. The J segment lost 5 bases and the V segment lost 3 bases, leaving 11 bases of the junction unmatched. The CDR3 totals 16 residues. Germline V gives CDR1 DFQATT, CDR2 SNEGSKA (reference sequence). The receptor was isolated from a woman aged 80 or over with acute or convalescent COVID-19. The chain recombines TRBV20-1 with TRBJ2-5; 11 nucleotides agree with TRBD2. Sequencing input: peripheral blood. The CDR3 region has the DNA TGCAGTGCTAGTCCCCCATTAGCGGGGGGGCAGGAGACCCAGTACTTC. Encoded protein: CSASPPLAGGQETQYF.